A selection of T cell receptor beta chains follows, all from one sample in a study of blood T cell repertoires in COVID-19. The repertoire was sequenced with immunoSEQ multiplex PCR; TCRdb's copy has only in-frame clones and lacks some. The sample lists 90,000 to 110,000 clones; approximately 81% were seen once. Sequenced sample: peripheral blood. The receptors were gathered from a man at least 80 years old with acute or convalescent COVID-19. CDR3s leave out the opening cysteine and the closing phenylalanine or tryptophan. Clone size is stated in some rows and not others, as once, few, many or a class when expanded.

j_call: TRBJ1-2
clone_size: once
v_call: TRBV2
cdr3_aa: ASSGSSYGYT

j_call: TRBJ2-7
clone_size: NA
v_call: TRBV19
cdr3_aa: ASSIGTSGFYEQY

j_call: TRBJ2-5
clone_size: NA
v_call: TRBV28
cdr3_aa: ASRETGTGAAIGN

j_call: TRBJ2-5
clone_size: NA
v_call: TRBV29-1
cdr3_aa: SVLRFGETQY

j_call: TRBJ1-4
clone_size: NA
v_call: TRBV4-1
cdr3_aa: ASSHPGQKEKLF

j_call: TRBJ1-1
clone_size: NA
v_call: TRBV12-3/TRBV12-4
cdr3_aa: ASSSGGTEAF

j_call: TRBJ1-1
clone_size: NA
v_call: TRBV6-5
cdr3_aa: ASSHSTEAF

j_call: TRBJ2-7
clone_size: NA
v_call: TRBV18
cdr3_aa: ASSVGQYTEQY

j_call: TRBJ2-7
clone_size: NA
v_call: TRBV18
cdr3_aa: ASSPSREYEQY

j_call: TRBJ1-1
clone_size: NA
v_call: TRBV28
cdr3_aa: ASSSPVKRAF

j_call: TRBJ2-3
clone_size: NA
v_call: TRBV19
cdr3_aa: ASSATSGRSTDTQY

j_call: TRBJ2-4
clone_size: NA
v_call: TRBV3-1/TRBV3-2
cdr3_aa: ASSPSGRFNIQY

j_call: TRBJ1-4
clone_size: NA
v_call: TRBV28
cdr3_aa: ASSQIGTGDEKLF

j_call: TRBJ2-7
clone_size: few
v_call: TRBV2
cdr3_aa: ASSGGLGSRGEQY

j_call: TRBJ1-4
clone_size: NA
v_call: TRBV5-8
cdr3_aa: ASSRTDSNEKLF

j_call: TRBJ2-3
clone_size: NA
v_call: TRBV29-1
cdr3_aa: SGRTASSTDTQY

j_call: TRBJ2-7
clone_size: NA
v_call: TRBV6-2/TRBV6-3
cdr3_aa: ASSLTGTASYEQY

j_call: TRBJ2-3
clone_size: NA
v_call: TRBV28
cdr3_aa: ASTLTSGGPGGTDTQY

j_call: TRBJ2-3
clone_size: few
v_call: TRBV7-2
cdr3_aa: ASSQYGGTDTQY